One sample yielded the 13 T cell receptor beta chains listed below, sequenced in a study of blood T cell repertoires in COVID-19 (dated by TCRdb to about 2020). The protocol used for the library was the immunoSEQ multiplex PCR assay. The source is immuneACCESS, and TCRdb retained only in-frame sequences with V and J called. Part of the clones is not carried over; for the studies checked, unresolved V genes explain less than half of this, and the remainder is unexplained. The sample records over 250,000 clones, over 75% of which are singletons. The ten largest clones add up to about 14% of the sample. Sequencing input: peripheral blood. All receptors derive from a human donor in a cohort sampled during active COVID-19.

This chain connects TRBV18 to TRBJ1-3; no clear D. V was cut by 0 bases and J by 0 bases, with 9 bases left in between. Per germline, CDR1 KGHSH and CDR2 LQKENI. The CDR3 consists of 16 residues. The CDR3 loop reads CASSPPGGNSGNTIYF. The CDR3 DNA follows: TGTGCCAGCTCACCACCCGGAGGCAACTCTGGAAACACCATATATTTT.

The chain couples TRBV2 to TRBJ2-1; the D is unclear. The CDR3 totals 16 residues. Per the germline V gene, CDR1 is SNHLY and CDR2 is FYNNEI. V shed 2 bases and J shed 3 bases, with 14 bases lying between them. CDR3 in DNA: TGTGCCAGCAGTGAACCACCGGCAGGCCACTACAATGAGCAGTTCTTC. Its protein is CASSEPPAGHYNEQFF.

V usage is TRBV9 and J usage is TRBJ1-4; D call uncertain. V was cut by 4 bases and J by 0 bases, with 10 bases left in between. There are 15 residues in the CDR3. The germline CDR1 and CDR2 sequences are SGDLS and YYNGEE. The CDR3 here is CASSPRLSTNEKLFF. CDR3 nucleotide sequence: TGTGCCAGCAGCCCCCGACTGTCAACTAATGAAAAACTGTTTTTT. Variable domain in full (rest from reference TRBV9 and TRBJ1-4): DSGVTQTPKHLITATGQRVTLRCSPRSGDLSVYWYQQSLDQGLQFLIQYYNGEERAKGNILERFSAQQFPDLHSELNLSSLELGDSALYFCASSPRLSTNEKLFFGSGTQLSVL.

This rearrangement joins TRBV10-3 to TRBJ2-7, with 9 bases that match TRBD1. Germline CDR1 reads ENHRY; CDR2 reads SYGVKD. The CDR3 contains 14 residues. V shed 10 bases and J 1 base; nucleotides not matched to a gene: 8. The CDR3 DNA is TGTGCCACTGGACAGGGGAGTGATTCCTACGAGCAGTACTTC. This gives the protein CATGQGSDSYEQYF.

CDR3 region: CASSLLGQLNEKLFF. CDR3 bases: TGTGCCAGCAGCTTACTCGGACAGCTCAATGAAAAACTGTTTTTT. This rearrangement joins TRBV7-9 to TRBJ1-4, with TRBD1 as a possible D gene (6 bases). Trimming stripped 2 bases from V and 5 bases from J, with 12 bases between. CDR3 length equals 15 residues. Germline loops: CDR1 SEHNR, CDR2 FQNEAQ (reference sequence).

The rearrangement links TRBV30 to TRBJ1-1; TRBD1 matches 12 bases. CDR1 is GTSNPN, CDR2 SVGIG, per germline (reference sequence). This CDR3 region has 15 residues. The trim removed 3 bases at V and 5 bases at J, leaving 7 bases unmatched. The CDR3 loop reads CAWRKPGQGATEAFF. The CDR3 DNA sequence: TGTGCCTGGAGAAAACCGGGACAGGGGGCTACTGAAGCTTTCTTT.

The rearrangement joins TRBV18 to TRBJ1-1, with a tentative D call TRBD1 (6 bases). The CDR3 loop spans 16 amino acids. Per the germline V gene, CDR1 is KGHSH and CDR2 is LQKENI. Trimming pared 3 bases from V and 2 bases from J, leaving 16 bases between. The CDR3 nucleotides are TGTGCCAGCTCACCGCCACTTAGCGGGGGCAACACTGAAGCTTTCTTT. It specifies CASSPPLSGGNTEAFF.

CDR3 bases: TGTGCCAGTAGCAAAAGTAGCGGGTCGAACACCGGGGAGCTGTTTTTT. This sequence encodes CASSKSSGSNTGELFF. The chain combines TRBV19 with TRBJ2-2; 7 nucleotides align to TRBD2. Germline V gives CDR1 LNHDA, CDR2 SQIVND (reference sequence). Trimming took 6 bases from V and 0 from J; bases not matched to a gene: 7. The CDR3 is made up of 16 amino acids.

This CDR3 reads CASNTGNTGELFF. The CDR3 DNA sequence: TGTGCCAGCAACACAGGGAACACCGGGGAGCTGTTTTTT. The chain couples TRBV6-5 to TRBJ2-2; D possibly corresponds to TRBD1 (5 bases). The CDR3 length is 13 residues. The germline CDR1 and CDR2 sequences are MNHEY and SVGAGI. Trimming took off 7 bases at V and 1 base at J, with 7 bases between the two ends.

This clone was picked up one time. CDR3 bases: TGTGCCAGCAGCTTGTGGGGCGGATTCACAGATACGCAGTATTTT. Amino acid sequence: CASSLWGGFTDTQYF. The chain is built from TRBV5-6 and TRBJ2-3; D may be TRBD1 (5 bases). The germline CDR1 and CDR2 sequences are SGHDT and YYEEEE. The V end lost 1 base, the J end lost 2 bases, and 11 bases lay between the germline ends. The CDR3 length is 15 residues.

The chain employs TRBV3-1 (or the pseudogene TRBV3-2) and TRBJ2-7, with 9 positions matching TRBD2. The CDR3 extends over 14 amino acids. Looked up from germline, CDR1 is LGHDT and CDR2 is YNNKEL (reference sequence). V was clipped by 4 bases and J by 3 bases; unmatched bases: 4. This chain's CDR3 is CASSRSGSNYEQYF. The CDR3 DNA follows: TGTGCCAGCAGCCGTAGCGGGAGTAACTACGAGCAGTACTTC.

This clone was counted once. The chain recombines TRBV28 with TRBJ1-1; a possible D gene is TRBD1 (5 bases). Germline V gene lookup returns CDR1 MDHEN and CDR2 SYDVKM. V lost 3 bases and J 5 bases, leaving 13 bases between the germline ends. CDR3 length: 14 amino acids. The CDR3 nucleotides read TGTGCCAGCAGTTTGGCGGGGGGAAGGACTGAAGCTTTCTTT. The encoded protein is CASSLAGGRTEAFF.

The chain joins TRBV24-1 to TRBJ2-1; no clear D gene. The CDR3 has 12 residues. In germline, CDR1 is KGHDR, CDR2 SFDVKD. The germline V and J ends were trimmed by 9 bases and 5 bases, with 10 bases remaining between them. The CDR3 here is CATVSGDNEQFF. The CDR3 DNA sequence: TGTGCCACCGTCAGTGGAGACAATGAGCAGTTCTTC.